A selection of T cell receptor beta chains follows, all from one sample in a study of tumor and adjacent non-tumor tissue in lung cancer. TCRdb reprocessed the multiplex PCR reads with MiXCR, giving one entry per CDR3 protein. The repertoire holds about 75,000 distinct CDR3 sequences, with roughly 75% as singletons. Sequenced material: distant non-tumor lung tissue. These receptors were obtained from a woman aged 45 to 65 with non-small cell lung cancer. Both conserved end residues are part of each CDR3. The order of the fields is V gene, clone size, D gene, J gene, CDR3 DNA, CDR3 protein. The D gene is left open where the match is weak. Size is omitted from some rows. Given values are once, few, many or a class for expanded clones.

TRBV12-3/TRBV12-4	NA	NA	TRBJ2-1	TGTGCCAGCAGTTTAAGCGACTCCTACAATGAGCAGTTCTTC	CASSLSDSYNEQFF
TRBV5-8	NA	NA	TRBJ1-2	TGTGCCAGCAGCTTGTTTAAGGGACCGTCCTATGGCTACACCTTC	CASSLFKGPSYGYTF
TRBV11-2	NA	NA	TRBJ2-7	TGTGCCAGCCGCTTAGAGGTGGGAGGCGGAGGATACTTC	CASRLEVGGGGYF
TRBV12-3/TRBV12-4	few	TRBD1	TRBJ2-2	TGTGCCAGTAGCACGACAGGGGTTGCCCGGGAGCTGTTTTTT	CASSTTGVARELFF
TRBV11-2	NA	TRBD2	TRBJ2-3	TGTGCCAGCAATTTAGATTCCGGACTAGCGGGAGTAGATACGCAGTATTTT	CASNLDSGLAGVDTQYF
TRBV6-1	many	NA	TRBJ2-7	TGTGCCAGCAGTGAAGGTGGCTTCTACGAGCAGTACTTC	CASSEGGFYEQYF
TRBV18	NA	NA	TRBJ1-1	TGTGCCAGCTCACGCCTTGGACTGACTGGGGACACTGAAGCTTTCTTT	CASSRLGLTGDTEAFF
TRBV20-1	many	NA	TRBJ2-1	TGCAGTGCTATAGGCTCCTACAATGAGCAGTTCTTC	CSAIGSYNEQFF
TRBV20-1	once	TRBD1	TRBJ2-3	TGCAGTGCCTCCGACCGGGACAGACCCACAGATACGCAGTATTTT	CSASDRDRPTDTQYF
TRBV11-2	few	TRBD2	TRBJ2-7	TGTGCCAGCAGCTTGATCGGGGGGACCTACGAGCAGTACTTT	CASSLIGGTYEQYF
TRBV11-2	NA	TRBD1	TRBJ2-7	TGTGCCAGCAGGGACGGGACAGGGGTTACCTACGAGCAGTACTTC	CASRDGTGVTYEQYF
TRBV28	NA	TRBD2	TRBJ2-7	TGTGCCTGCAGACTAGCGGGAGTAACCGAGCAGTACTTC	CACRLAGVTEQYF
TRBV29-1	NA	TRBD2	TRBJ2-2	TGCAGCGGAACTAGCGGGAAGGGCATCGGGGAGTTGTTTTTT	CSGTSGKGIGELFF
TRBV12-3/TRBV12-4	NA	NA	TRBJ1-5	TGTACTAGCAGCCTTGATGGGGTAGATAAGCCCCAGCATTTT	CTSSLDGVDKPQHF
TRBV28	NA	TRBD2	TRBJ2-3	TGTGCCAGCAGCGAGCTAGCGGGCACAGATACGCAGTATTTT	CASSELAGTDTQYF
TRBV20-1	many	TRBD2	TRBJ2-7	TGCAGTCTCATGGGACTAGCGGGACCACAGCAGTACTTC	CSLMGLAGPQQYF
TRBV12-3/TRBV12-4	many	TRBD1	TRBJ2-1	TGTGCCAGCAGTAATTCACAGGGGAATGAGCAGTTCTTC	CASSNSQGNEQFF
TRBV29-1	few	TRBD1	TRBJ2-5	TGCAGCGCTAGAGGACAGGGACAAGAGACCCAGTACTTC	CSARGQGQETQYF
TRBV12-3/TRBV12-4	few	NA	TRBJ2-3	TGTGCCTGCAGTTTAAGAGAGAATCAGCCCCAGTATTTT	CACSLRENQPQYF
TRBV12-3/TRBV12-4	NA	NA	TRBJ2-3	TGTGCCAGCAGTTCAGAGACACTAAGCATAGATACGCAATATTTT	CASSSETLSIDTQYF
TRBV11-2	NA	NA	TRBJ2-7	TGTACCATCAGCTCTACCTACGAGCAGTACTTC	CTISSTYEQYF
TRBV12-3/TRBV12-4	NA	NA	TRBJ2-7	TGTGCCAGCTGTCGGACAAGGGCGGACGAGCAGTACTTC	CASCRTRADEQYF
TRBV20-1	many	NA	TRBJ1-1	TGCAGTGCTAGAGATCCCGAGAGGGGAGGTAGGACTGAAGCTTTCTTT	CSARDPERGGRTEAFF
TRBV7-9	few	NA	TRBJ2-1	TGTGCCAGCAGCCCACGGTCGCCGGGTGGGCAGTTCTTC	CASSPRSPGGQFF
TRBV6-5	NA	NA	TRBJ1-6	TGTGTCAGCAGTTACACGATAGGGGAGGACTCACCCCTCCACTTT	CVSSYTIGEDSPLHF
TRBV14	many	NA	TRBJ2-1	TGTGCCAGCAGCCAAGATTTGGGAGGAGCCTACAATGAGCAGTTCTTC	CASSQDLGGAYNEQFF
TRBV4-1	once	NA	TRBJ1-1	TGCGCCAACAGCCAAGATCGTTGGAGGGCGAACACTGAAGCTTTCTTT	CANSQDRWRANTEAFF
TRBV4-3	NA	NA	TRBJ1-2	TGCACCAGCAGCCAAGAGGTGGCCGGGGGAAATGGCTACACCTTC	CTSSQEVAGGNGYTF
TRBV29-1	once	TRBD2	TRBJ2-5	TGCAGCGCTGCGGTCAATAGCGGGTTGGTTGTGGAGACCCAGTACTTC	CSAAVNSGLVVETQYF
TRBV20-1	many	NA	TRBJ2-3	TGCAGTGCTAAAGCTCCACAGGGATCCACAGATACGCAGTATTTT	CSAKAPQGSTDTQYF
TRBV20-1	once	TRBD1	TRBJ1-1	TGCTGTGCTTCGACAGGGATGTGCACTGAAGCTTTCTTT	CCASTGMCTEAFF
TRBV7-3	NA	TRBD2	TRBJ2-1	TGTGCCAGCAGCCGGTTTGAGAGCGGGATGGGTGAGCAGTTCTTC	CASSRFESGMGEQFF
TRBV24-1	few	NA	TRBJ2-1	TGTGCCACCAGTTCGGAGTTAGTCAGCGATGAGCAGTTCTTC	CATSSELVSDEQFF
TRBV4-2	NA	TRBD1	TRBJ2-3	TGTGCCAGCAGCCCACTTTCCGGGACAGACATGACTGATACGCAGTATTTT	CASSPLSGTDMTDTQYF
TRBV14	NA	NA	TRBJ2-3	TGTGCCAGCAGCCAGCTAGCAGGAGCCACGAGCACAGATACGCTGTATTTT	CASSQLAGATSTDTLYF
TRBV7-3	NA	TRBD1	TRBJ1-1	TGTGCCAGCAACTTAACGGGGGACAGCCACACTGAAGCTTTCTTT	CASNLTGDSHTEAFF
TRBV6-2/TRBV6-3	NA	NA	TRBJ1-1	TGTGCCAGCAGTTACTCGGGGGTGACTGAAGCTTTCTTT	CASSYSGVTEAFF
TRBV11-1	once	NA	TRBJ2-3	TGTGCTAGCAGTAAAAGGGTACGGTCTGCAACAGATATGCAGTATTTT	CASSKRVRSATDMQYF
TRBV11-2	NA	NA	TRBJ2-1	TGTGCCAACAGGTTAGATCTCGGTAATGAGCAGTTCTTC	CANRLDLGNEQFF
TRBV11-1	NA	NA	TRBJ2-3	TGTGCCAACAGCTTAGCGACCAGGACAGATATGCAGTATTTT	CANSLATRTDMQYF
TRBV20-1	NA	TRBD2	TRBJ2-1	TGCAGTCCACTTGGAACTAGCGGACTCACGGATGAGCAGTTCTTC	CSPLGTSGLTDEQFF
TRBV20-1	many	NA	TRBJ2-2	TGCAGTGCTAGTGGCGACACCGGGGAGCTGTTTTTT	CSASGDTGELFF
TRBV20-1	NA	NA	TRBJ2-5	TGTAGTGCTAATTCGAACAAGGAGATCCAGTACTTC	CSANSNKEIQYF
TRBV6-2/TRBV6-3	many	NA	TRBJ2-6	TGTGCCAGCACCCCCAATCGAGGTCTCTCTGGGGCCAACGTCCTGACTTTC	CASTPNRGLSGANVLTF
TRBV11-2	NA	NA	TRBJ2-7	NA	CASSPWASGSYEQNF
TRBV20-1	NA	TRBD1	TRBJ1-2	TGCGGTGCTATACAGGGCAGGGGGAGTCATGGCTACACCTTC	CGAIQGRGSHGYTF
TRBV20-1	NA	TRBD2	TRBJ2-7	TGCAGCGATAGAGAGTCACTGGGCGGGGGGGAGCAGTACTTC	CSDRESLGGGEQYF
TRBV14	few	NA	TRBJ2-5	TGTGCCAGCAGCCAACCCCTCGGCGGGACTGAGACCCAGTACTTC	CASSQPLGGTETQYF
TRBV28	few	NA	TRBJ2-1	TGTGCCAGCAGTTTAAGAGTAGGACGAGCCGCCCCCTACAATGAGCAGTTCTTC	CASSLRVGRAAPYNEQFF
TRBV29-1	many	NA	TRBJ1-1	TGCAGCGTTGACTCGGGGGGGGTTGAAGCTTTCTTT	CSVDSGGVEAFF
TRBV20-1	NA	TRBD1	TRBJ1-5	TGCAGTACTAGAGGGACAGCTATCAATCAGCCCCAGCATTTT	CSTRGTAINQPQHF
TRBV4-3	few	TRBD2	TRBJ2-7	TGCGCCAGCAGCCCCAGACTAGCGGGAGGGGTTGGGGAGCAGTACTTC	CASSPRLAGGVGEQYF
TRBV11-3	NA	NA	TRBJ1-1	TGTGACAGCGCACTCGAGGCGAACACTGAAACTTTCTTT	CDSALEANTETFF
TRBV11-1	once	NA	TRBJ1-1	TGTGCCAACAGCTTGAAGGAGTTGAGCACTGGAGCTTTCTTT	CANSLKELSTGAFF
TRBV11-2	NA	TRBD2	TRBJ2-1	TGTGCCAGGAGCCGGGCTAGCGGGAATTACAGTGAGCAGTTCTTC	CARSRASGNYSEQFF